The 7 T cell receptor beta chains listed next were all sequenced from one sample in a study of T cells in women clearing cervical HPV infection. Assay used: immunoSEQ multiplex PCR; TCRdb lists only in-frame clones, some missing. The sample is made up of around 39,000 clones, and the top ten hold 5.5% to 8% of it. Material: blood buffy coat. These receptors were collected from a woman aged 18-70 years with a cervical HPV16 infection that either progressed to CIN3+ or cleared (not recorded which).

Comments on this clone: The CDR3 end lies 3 residues beyond the end of the read and is filled in from the germline J gene. The chain joins TRBV20-1 to TRBJ2-2; 7 bases agree with TRBD2. Germline V CDR1 and CDR2: DFQATT, SNEGSKA (reference sequence). CDR3 size: 15 residues. V dropped 0 bases and J dropped 4; count of bases not matched to a gene: 5. CDR3 in amino acids: CSARDGGESTGELFF. The covered CDR3 bases are TGCAGTGCTAGAGATGGGGGGGAGAGCACCGGGGAG.

In the case of this clone: The CDR3 end lies 3 residues beyond the end of the read and is filled in from the germline J gene. The rearrangement uses TRBV10-3 and TRBJ2-5, with D possibly being TRBD1 (7 bases). Between the trimmed V and J ends, which lost 8 bases and 3 bases, there was a span of 19 bases. The CDR3 is made up of 15 amino acids. The V gene's germline CDR1 is ENHRY and CDR2 SYGVKD. Partial CDR3 DNA: TGTGCCATCGGAGGGGAGACAGGGCGGGAAGAGACC. Amino acids: CAIGGETGREET. The entire CDR3 is CAIGGETGREETQYF.

About this clone: Read sequence stops 3 residues before the CDR3 end, and the germline J gene provides the missing end. The genes are TRBV5-5 and TRBJ1-5; 9 nucleotides align to TRBD1. V was clipped by 2 bases and J by 5 bases; unmatched bases: 5. The CDR3 is 15 amino acids. Germline lookup yields CDR1 SGHKS and CDR2 YYEKEE (reference sequence). The sequenced part of the CDR3 DNA is TGTGCCAGCAGCTTAGGACAGGGGAAAGATCAGCCC. Its protein is CASSLGQGKDQP. The full CDR3 is CASSLGQGKDQPQHF.

This clone is labeled medium-sized based on frequency. The CDR3 reads CASSEAPGSSYNEQFF. Partial CDR3 DNA: TGTGCCAGCAGTGAAGCTCCGGGGAGCTCCTACAATGAG. The genes are TRBV6-1 and TRBJ2-1, with D possibly matching TRBD2 (5 bases). The read finishes 3 residues shy of the CDR3 end, and the germline J gene is used to complete it. Germline-derived CDR1 and CDR2 are MNHNS and SASEGT. Trimming pared 0 bases from V and 0 bases from J, leaving 9 bases between. The CDR3 extends over 16 amino acids.

CDR3 amino acids: CSATDRELSYSNQPQHF. The CDR3 DNA, read in part, is TGCAGTGCTACTGACAGGGAGCTTTCCTATAGCAATCAGCCC. This chain joins TRBV20-1 and TRBJ1-5, with 7 bases aligning to TRBD1. The CDR3 end lies 3 residues beyond the end of the read and is filled in from the germline J gene. Trimming at V came to 4 bases and at J to 0 bases, leaving 12 bases not matched to a gene. The CDR3 is 17 residues long. Germline CDR1 and CDR2: DFQATT and SNEGSKA (reference sequence).

Concerning this clone: The junction shows a germline mismatch at one end, possibly a read error. The CDR3 end is not reached by the read, which stops 3 residues before it; the germline J gene fills it in. Other DNA sequences of this sample code for an identical CDR3. The chain is built from TRBV20-1 and TRBJ1-3; possible D gene TRBD1, 5 bases. The V gene's germline CDR1 is DFQATT and CDR2 SNEGSKA (reference sequence). The CDR3 is 14 amino acids. CDR3 residues: CSARDPDSPNTIYF. CDR3 DNA, as far as it was read: TGCAGTGCTAGAGATCCTGACAGCCCCAACACG.

Of note for this clone: The sequenced fragment ends 3 residues before the CDR3 boundary, so the rest is inferred from the germline J gene. The rearrangement uses TRBV7-9 and TRBJ2-4; D possibly corresponds to TRBD2 (6 bases). The CDR3 length is 13 residues. Germline V gene sequence: CDR1 SEHNR, CDR2 FQNEAQ (reference sequence). The CDR3 loop is CASSSRDFYGQYF. CDR3 DNA (partial): TGTGCCAGCAGCTCCAGGGACTTCTATGGT. The full variable domain, in which reference TRBV7-9 and TRBJ2-4 provide the parts outside the CDR3, is DTGVSQNPRHKITKRGQNVTFRCDPISEHNRLYWYRQTLGQGPEFLTYFQNEAQLEKSRLLSDRFSAERPKGSFSTLEIQRTEQGDSAMYLCASSSRDFYGQYFGAGTRLSVL.